This entry is about one T cell receptor beta chain. As yet, its antigen is unknown. This specimen comes from a study of yellow fever vaccine responses in identical twins. Overall study results and limits: Vaccine T cell responses of twins reportedly seemed partly convergent and partly personalized.

One entry per CDR3 protein results from TCRdb running MiXCR on the RT-PCR reads. The sample records some 5,900 distinct CDR3 sequences, 77% being singletons. The CDR3 contains 12 residues. Trimming shortened V by 6 bases and J by 6 bases, and 9 bases separated the two germline ends. Germline CDR1 MDHEN, CDR2 SYDVKM. This receptor was taken from a young woman who received the yellow fever vaccine. The chain carries TRBV28 and TRBJ2-4; D gene unclear. Sequenced here: T cells from blood (PBMCs), unsorted or a sorted subset (not recorded which), sampled before or after yellow fever vaccination (not recorded which). CDR3 nucleotides: TGTGCCAGCAGCGTTGGCGGAAACATTCAGTACTTC. It codes for CASSVGGNIQYF.